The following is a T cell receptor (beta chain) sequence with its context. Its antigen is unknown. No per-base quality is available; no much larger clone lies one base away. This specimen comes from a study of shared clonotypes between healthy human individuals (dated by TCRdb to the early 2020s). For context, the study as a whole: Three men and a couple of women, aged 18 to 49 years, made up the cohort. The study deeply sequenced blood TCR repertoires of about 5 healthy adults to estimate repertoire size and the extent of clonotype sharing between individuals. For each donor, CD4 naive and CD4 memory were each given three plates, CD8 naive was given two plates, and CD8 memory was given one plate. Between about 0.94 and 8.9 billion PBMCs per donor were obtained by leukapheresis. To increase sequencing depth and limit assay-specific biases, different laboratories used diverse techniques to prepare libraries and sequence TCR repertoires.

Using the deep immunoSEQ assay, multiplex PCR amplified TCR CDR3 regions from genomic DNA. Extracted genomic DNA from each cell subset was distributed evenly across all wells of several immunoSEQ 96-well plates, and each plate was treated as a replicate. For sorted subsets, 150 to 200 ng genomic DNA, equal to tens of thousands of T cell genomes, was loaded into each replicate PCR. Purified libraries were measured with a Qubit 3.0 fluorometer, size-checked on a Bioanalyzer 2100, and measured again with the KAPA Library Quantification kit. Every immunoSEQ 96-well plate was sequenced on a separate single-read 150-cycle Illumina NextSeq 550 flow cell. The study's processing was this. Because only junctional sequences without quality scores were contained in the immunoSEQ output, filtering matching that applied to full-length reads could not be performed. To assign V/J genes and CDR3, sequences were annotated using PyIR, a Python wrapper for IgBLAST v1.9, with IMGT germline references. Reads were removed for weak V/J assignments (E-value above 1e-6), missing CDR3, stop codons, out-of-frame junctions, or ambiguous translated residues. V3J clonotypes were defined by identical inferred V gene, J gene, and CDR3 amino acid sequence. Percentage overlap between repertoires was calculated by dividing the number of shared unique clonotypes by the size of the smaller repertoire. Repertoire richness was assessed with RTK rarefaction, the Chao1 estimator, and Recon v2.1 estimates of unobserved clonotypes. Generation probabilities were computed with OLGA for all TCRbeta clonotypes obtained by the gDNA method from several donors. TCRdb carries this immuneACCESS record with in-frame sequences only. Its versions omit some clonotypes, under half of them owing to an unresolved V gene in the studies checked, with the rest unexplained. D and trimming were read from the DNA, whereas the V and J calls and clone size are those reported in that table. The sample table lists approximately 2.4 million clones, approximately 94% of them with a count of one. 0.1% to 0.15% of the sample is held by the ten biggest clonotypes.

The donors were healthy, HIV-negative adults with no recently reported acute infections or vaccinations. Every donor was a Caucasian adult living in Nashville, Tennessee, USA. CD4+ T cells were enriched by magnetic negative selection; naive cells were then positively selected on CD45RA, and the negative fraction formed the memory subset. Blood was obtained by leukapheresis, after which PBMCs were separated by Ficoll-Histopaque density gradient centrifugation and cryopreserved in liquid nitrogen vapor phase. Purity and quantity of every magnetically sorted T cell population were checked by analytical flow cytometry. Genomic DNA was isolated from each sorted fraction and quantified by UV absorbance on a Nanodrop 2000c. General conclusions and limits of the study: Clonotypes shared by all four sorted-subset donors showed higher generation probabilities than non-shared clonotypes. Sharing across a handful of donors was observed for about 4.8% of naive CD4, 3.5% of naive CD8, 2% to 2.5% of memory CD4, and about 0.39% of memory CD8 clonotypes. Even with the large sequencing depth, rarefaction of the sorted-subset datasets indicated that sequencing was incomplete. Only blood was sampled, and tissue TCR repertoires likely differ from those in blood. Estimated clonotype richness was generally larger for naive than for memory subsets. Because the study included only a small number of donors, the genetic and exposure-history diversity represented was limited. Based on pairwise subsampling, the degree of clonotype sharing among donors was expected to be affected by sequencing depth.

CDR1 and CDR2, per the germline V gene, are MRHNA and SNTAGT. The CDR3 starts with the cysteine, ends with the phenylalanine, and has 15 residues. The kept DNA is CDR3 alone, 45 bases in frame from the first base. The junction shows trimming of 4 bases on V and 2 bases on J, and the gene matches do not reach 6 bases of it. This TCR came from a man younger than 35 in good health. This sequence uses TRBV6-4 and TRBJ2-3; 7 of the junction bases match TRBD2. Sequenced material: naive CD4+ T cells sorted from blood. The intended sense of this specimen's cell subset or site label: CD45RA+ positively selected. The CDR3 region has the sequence CASSASTSPTDTQYF. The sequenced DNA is TGTGCCAGCAGTGCTTCGACTAGCCCCACAGATACGCAGTATTTT.